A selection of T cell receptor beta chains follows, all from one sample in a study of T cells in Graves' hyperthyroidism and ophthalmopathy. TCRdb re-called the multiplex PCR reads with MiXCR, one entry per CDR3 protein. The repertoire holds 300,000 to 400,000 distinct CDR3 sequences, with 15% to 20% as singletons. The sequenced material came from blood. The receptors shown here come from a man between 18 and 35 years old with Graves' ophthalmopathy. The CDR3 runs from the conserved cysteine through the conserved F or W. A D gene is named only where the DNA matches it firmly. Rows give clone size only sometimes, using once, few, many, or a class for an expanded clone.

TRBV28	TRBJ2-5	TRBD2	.	CASSLLAGAPQETQYF	TGTGCCAGCAGTTTATTAGCGGGGGCCCCCCAAGAGACCCAGTACTTC
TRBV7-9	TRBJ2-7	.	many	CASSTEDSSYEQYF	TGTGCCAGCAGCACCGAGGACAGCTCCTACGAGCAGTACTTC
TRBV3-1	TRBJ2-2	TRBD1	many	CASSPRQGASGELFF	TGTGCCAGCAGCCCCAGACAGGGGGCATCCGGGGAGCTGTTTTTT
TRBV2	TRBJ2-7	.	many	CASSEGQSYEQYF	TGTGCCAGCAGTGAGGGGCAGAGCTACGAGCAGTACTTC
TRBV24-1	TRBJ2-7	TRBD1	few	CATRPGRGLSNYEQYF	TGTGCCACCAGGCCAGGCAGGGGGCTTTCTAATTACGAGCAGTACTTC
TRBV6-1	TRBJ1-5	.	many	CASSEATQGPQHF	TGTGCCAGCAGTGAAGCCACCCAAGGTCCCCAGCATTTT
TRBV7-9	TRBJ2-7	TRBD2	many	CASSSSGGGSYEQYF	TGTGCCAGCAGCTCCAGCGGGGGGGGCTCCTACGAGCAGTACTTC
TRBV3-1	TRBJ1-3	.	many	CASSHASWGNTIYF	TGTGCCAGCAGCCATGCGTCGTGGGGAAACACCATATATTTT
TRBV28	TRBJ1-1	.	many	CASSNRAGDTEAFF	TGTGCCAGCAGCAACCGGGCAGGGGACACTGAAGCTTTCTTT
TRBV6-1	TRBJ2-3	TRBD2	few	CASSDGTSDTDTQYF	TGTGCCAGCAGTGATGGGACTAGCGACACAGATACGCAGTATTTT
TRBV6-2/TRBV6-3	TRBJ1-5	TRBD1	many	CASTLQGALNQPQHF	TGTGCCAGCACCCTACAGGGGGCGCTCAATCAGCCCCAGCATTTT
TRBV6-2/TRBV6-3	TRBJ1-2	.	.	CASSPHGGPSGGYTF	TGTGCCAGCAGTCCCCATGGGGGGCCCTCGGGTGGCTACACCTTC
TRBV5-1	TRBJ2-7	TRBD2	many	CASSSGTSGGLNEQYF	TGCGCCAGCAGCTCAGGGACTAGCGGGGGACTTAACGAGCAGTACTTC
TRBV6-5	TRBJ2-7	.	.	CASSYRGRYEQYF	TGTGCCAGCAGTTACCGGGGACGCTACGAGCAGTACTTC
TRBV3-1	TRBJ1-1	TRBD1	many	CASSHTTGVTEAFF	TGTGCCAGCAGCCACACGACAGGGGTCACTGAAGCTTTCTTT
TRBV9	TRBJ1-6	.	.	CASSVSVNSPLHF	TGTGCCAGCAGCGTCTCCGTCAATTCACCCCTCCACTTT
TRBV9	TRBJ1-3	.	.	CASSVDSGSSGNTIYF	TGTGCCAGCAGCGTAGATTCAGGTAGCTCTGGAAACACCATATATTTT
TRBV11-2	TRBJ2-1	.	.	CASSNTERREQFF	TGTGCCAGCAGCAATACGGAACGACGTGAGCAGTTCTTC
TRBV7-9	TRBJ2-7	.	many	CASSPHRNSYEQYF	TGTGCCAGCAGCCCGCACCGAAATTCCTACGAGCAGTACTTC
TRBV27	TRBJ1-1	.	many	CASTYSLNTEAFF	TGTGCCAGCACCTACTCACTGAACACTGAAGCTTTCTTT
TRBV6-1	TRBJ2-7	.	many	CASSEVLDASNEQYF	TGTGCCAGCAGTGAAGTACTAGACGCCTCCAACGAGCAGTACTTC
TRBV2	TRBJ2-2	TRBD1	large	CASSTGQGWGGELFF	TGTGCCAGCAGTACAGGACAGGGTTGGGGCGGGGAGCTGTTTTTT
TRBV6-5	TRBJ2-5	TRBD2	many	CASSYLAGGPGETQYF	TGTGCCAGCAGTTACTTGGCGGGGGGGCCAGGAGAGACCCAGTACTTC
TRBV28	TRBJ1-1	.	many	CASRQADTEAFF	TGTGCCAGCAGGCAGGCCGACACTGAAGCTTTCTTT
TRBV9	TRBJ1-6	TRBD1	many	CASSVATGDSSYNSPLHF	TGTGCCAGCAGCGTAGCGACAGGGGACAGCTCCTATAATTCACCCCTCCACTTT
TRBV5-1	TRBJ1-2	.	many	CASTPGTPDDGYTF	TGCGCCAGCACCCCGGGCACCCCGGACGATGGCTACACCTTC
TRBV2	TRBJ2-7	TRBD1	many	CASRRDRGLRYEQYF	TGTGCCAGCAGACGGGACAGGGGGCTCAGGTACGAGCAGTACTTC
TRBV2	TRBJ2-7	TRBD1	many	CASRGGTGTYEQYF	TGTGCCAGCAGGGGCGGGACAGGGACCTACGAGCAGTACTTC
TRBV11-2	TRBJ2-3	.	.	CASSPTTRTSTDTQYF	TGTGCCAGCAGCCCAACTACAAGAACTAGCACAGATACGCAGTATTTT
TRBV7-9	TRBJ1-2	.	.	CASSFQVGFHGYTF	TGTGCCAGCAGCTTTCAAGTAGGGTTCCATGGCTACACCTTC
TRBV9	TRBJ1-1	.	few	CASSVDGGINSEAFF	TGTGCCAGCAGCGTAGATGGAGGTATTAATTCTGAAGCTTTCTTT
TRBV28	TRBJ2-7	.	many	CASERQAAYEQYF	TGTGCCAGCGAAAGACAGGCTGCCTACGAGCAGTACTTC
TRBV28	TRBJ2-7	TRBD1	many	CASRVTGGLYEQYF	TGTGCCAGCAGGGTGACAGGGGGCTTGTACGAGCAGTACTTC
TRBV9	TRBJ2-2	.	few	CASKSGPGANTGELFF	TGTGCCAGCAAGTCTGGACCAGGGGCGAACACCGGGGAGCTGTTTTTT
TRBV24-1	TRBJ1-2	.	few	CATSVGSYGYTF	TGTGCCACCAGTGTAGGCTCCTATGGCTACACCTTC
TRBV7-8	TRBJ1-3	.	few	CASSSGATGNTIYF	TGTGCCAGCAGCTCCGGGGCAACTGGAAACACCATATATTTT
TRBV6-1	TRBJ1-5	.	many	CASSPRTGRGNQPQHF	TGTGCCAGCAGCCCCCGGACTGGACGGGGCAATCAGCCCCAGCATTTT
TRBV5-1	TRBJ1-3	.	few	CASSKGSPGNTIYF	TGCGCCAGCAGCAAGGGCTCTCCTGGAAACACCATATATTTT
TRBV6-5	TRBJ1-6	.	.	CASSYSGKNSPLHF	TGTGCCAGCAGTTACTCCGGAAAAAATTCACCCCTCCACTTT
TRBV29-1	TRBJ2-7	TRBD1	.	CSVDTLGQGRSYEQYF	TGCAGCGTTGACACCCTGGGACAGGGTAGATCCTACGAGCAGTACTTC
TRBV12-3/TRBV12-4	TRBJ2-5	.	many	CASRPAPGFETQYF	TGTGCCAGCAGACCGGCCCCTGGATTCGAGACCCAGTACTTC
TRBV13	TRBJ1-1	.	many	CASKPPFSGFPARSTEAFF	TGTGCCAGCAAACCTCCTTTTTCGGGGTTCCCAGCAAGGAGCACTGAAGCTTTCTTT
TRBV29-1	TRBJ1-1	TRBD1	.	CSVGQGDDEAFF	TGCAGCGTTGGACAGGGAGACGATGAAGCTTTCTTT
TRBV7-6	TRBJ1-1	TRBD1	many	CASSLETGTGDPEAFF	TGTGCCAGCAGCCTCGAAACCGGGACAGGGGACCCTGAAGCTTTCTTT
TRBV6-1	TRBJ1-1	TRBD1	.	CASRGRDRSTEAFF	TGTGCCAGCAGGGGCCGGGACAGGAGCACTGAAGCTTTCTTT
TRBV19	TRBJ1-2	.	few	CASTSQLGSYGYTF	TGTGCCAGTACTTCCCAGTTAGGCAGCTATGGCTACACCTTC
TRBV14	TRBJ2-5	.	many	CASSQGTRETQYF	TGTGCCAGCAGTCAGGGAACGAGGGAGACCCAGTACTTC
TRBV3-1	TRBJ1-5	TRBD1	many	CASSQGDRNQPQHF	TGTGCCAGCAGCCAAGGGGACAGGAATCAGCCCCAGCATTTT